One sample yielded the 30 T cell receptor beta chains listed below, sequenced in a study of neoadjuvant anti-PD-1 for oral cavity cancer. Sequencing was performed with immunoSEQ multiplex PCR; in TCRdb, only in-frame clones are kept and a portion is missing. The data show over 10,000 clones, about 60% seen once. Sequenced material: tumor tissue, taken before nivolumab (anti-PD-1) treatment. Receptor source: a person aged 35 to 85 with oral cavity squamous cell carcinoma.

This clone is classed as large. The V gene is TRBV29-1, the J gene TRBJ2-1; no clear D. V dropped 7 bases and J dropped 9 bases, with 16 bases sitting between them. Germline V gene sequence: CDR1 SQVTM, CDR2 ANQGSEA. The CDR3 has 12 amino acids. CDR3 nucleotide sequence: TGCAGCGGGACCGGGTTGGATGTTGAGCAGTTCTTC. Its protein product is CSGTGLDVEQFF.

The V call is TRBV2, the J call TRBJ2-7, with 8 bases that match TRBD1. Trimming at V came to 4 bases and at J to 4 bases, leaving 9 bases not matched to a gene. The CDR3 runs to 15 residues. The germline V gene has CDR1 SNHLY and CDR2 FYNNEI. CDR3 sequence reads: CASSGVTGAGYEQYF. The CDR3 DNA is TGTGCCAGCAGTGGTGTGACAGGGGCGGGGTACGAGCAGTACTTC.

This clone ranks as medium-sized (0.01 to 0.1%). V and J are TRBV6-1 and TRBJ1-5, with a weak D call TRBD1 (6 bases). V was clipped by 4 bases and J by 0 bases, with 16 bases between them. The germline gives CDR1 MNHNS, CDR2 SASEGT. This CDR3 is 17 amino acids long. The CDR3 loop is CASSGAQGENSNQPQHF. The CDR3 nucleotides read TGTGCCAGCAGTGGGGCACAGGGAGAGAATAGCAATCAGCCCCAGCATTTT.

The chain uses TRBV6-4 and TRBJ2-1; D uncertain. Germline V gene lookup returns CDR1 MRHNA and CDR2 SNTAGT. Deletions cut 0 bases from V and 7 bases from J, with 10 bases between. The CDR3 runs 14 residues. The CDR3 region is CASSDSSRRNEQFF. The CDR3 bases are TGTGCCAGCAGTGACTCGTCCAGGCGAAATGAGCAGTTCTTC.

The chain is built from TRBV9 and TRBJ2-5, with D perhaps matching TRBD2 (5 bases). V gave up 0 bases and J gave up 3 bases, with 15 bases separating them. Germline CDR1 is SGDLS and CDR2 is YYNGEE. The length of the CDR3 is 16 residues. The CDR3 nucleotides read TGTGCCAGCAGCGTAGGGGCTAGCTTGGGCGAAGAGACCCAGTACTTC. This sequence encodes CASSVGASLGEETQYF.

The rearrangement uses TRBV28 and TRBJ2-1, with D perhaps matching TRBD1 (6 bases). The CDR3 runs to 21 residues. The germline V and J ends were trimmed by 2 bases and 6 bases, with 32 bases remaining between them. Germline-derived CDR1 and CDR2 are MDHEN and SYDVKM. The CDR3 sequence: CASSLILTGYLTPVIVNEQFF. The CDR3 nucleotides are TGTGCCAGCAGTTTAATACTCACAGGGTACCTAACGCCAGTCATTGTCAATGAGCAGTTCTTC.

This clone was picked up one time. The rearrangement joins TRBV28 to TRBJ2-2, with a possible D match to TRBD2 (6 bases). The CDR3 sequence is 17 residues long. The germline V gene has CDR1 MDHEN and CDR2 SYDVKM. V was shortened by 5 bases and J by 4 bases, with 20 bases between the two germline ends. The CDR3 bases are TGTGCCAGCAGTCCGTCGGGGAGGAGCGTTGGCACCGGGGAGCTGTTTTTT. It codes for CASSPSGRSVGTGELFF. Filled out from reference TRBV28 and TRBJ2-2, the complete variable domain reads DVKVTQSSRYLVKRTGEKVFLECVQDMDHENMFWYRQDPGLGLRLIYFSYDVKMKEKGDIPEGYSVSREKKERFSLILESASTNQTSMYLCASSPSGRSVGTGELFFGEGSRLTVL.

This clone rates as medium-sized. This rearrangement joins TRBV7-3 to TRBJ2-3, with TRBD2 matching 12 bases. There are 16 residues in the CDR3. V lost 5 bases, J lost 1 base, and 4 bases stayed unmatched. Germline loops: CDR1 SGHTA, CDR2 FQGTGA. Here the CDR3 DNA reads TGTGCCAGCAGCCGACTAGCGGGAGTTGGCACAGATACGCAGTATTTT. It is translated as CASSRLAGVGTDTQYF.

The chain carries TRBV14 and TRBJ2-3; D remains unclear. The CDR3 is made up of 15 amino acids. V dropped 8 bases and J dropped 0 bases, with 15 bases sitting between them. From germline, CDR1 is SGHDN and CDR2 FVKESK. As DNA, the CDR3 is TGTGCCAGCCGGACCTCAATCTCTAGCACAGATACGCAGTATTTT. Amino acid sequence: CASRTSISSTDTQYF.

A few counts support this clone. The J gene is TRBJ1-3, the V gene TRBV28; D gene uncertain. Trimming cost V 5 bases and J 6 bases, with 8 bases left between them. The CDR3 runs 12 residues. Germline lookup yields CDR1 MDHEN and CDR2 SYDVKM. CDR3 nucleotide sequence: TGTGCCAGCAGTGCCCCATTAAACACCATATATTTT. As protein: CASSAPLNTIYF. Full variable domain (outside the CDR3, taken from reference TRBV28 and TRBJ1-3): DVKVTQSSRYLVKRTGEKVFLECVQDMDHENMFWYRQDPGLGLRLIYFSYDVKMKEKGDIPEGYSVSREKKERFSLILESASTNQTSMYLCASSAPLNTIYFGEGSWLTVV.

This chain joins TRBV7-6 and TRBJ2-3; TRBD1 or TRBD2 may be the D gene (6 bases each). CDR3 size: 15 residues. Germline-derived CDR1 and CDR2 are SGHVS and FNYEAQ. V was cut by 5 bases and J by 5 bases, with 17 bases left in between. CDR3 residues: CASSLGGGAGDTQYF. CDR3 nucleotides: TGTGCCAGCAGCCTCGGGGGCGGAGCCGGAGATACGCAGTATTTT.

The genes are TRBV20-1 and TRBJ2-7; no clear D gene. CDR1 is DFQATT, CDR2 SNEGSKA, per germline (reference sequence). V dropped 6 bases and J dropped 8 bases, with 14 bases sitting between them. The CDR3 has 11 amino acids. In DNA form, the CDR3 reads TGCAGTGCATCCCTGGCGGCTCAGCAGTACTTC. This encodes CSASLAAQQYF.

The rearrangement uses TRBV27 and TRBJ1-4; possibly TRBD1 for D (6 bases). Germline V gene lookup returns CDR1 MNHEY and CDR2 SMNVEV (reference sequence). CDR3 length: 14 residues. The ends were cut back, 5 bases at V and 7 bases at J, with 14 bases in the middle. This chain's CDR3 is CASSPRDRPEKLFF. CDR3 sequence (DNA): TGTGCCAGCAGTCCGCGAGACAGGCCTGAAAAACTGTTTTTT. Together with reference TRBV27 and TRBJ1-4, the CDR3 gives the full variable domain: EAQVTQNPRYLITVTGKKLTVTCSQNMNHEYMSWYRQDPGLGLRQIYYSMNVEVTDKGDVPEGYKVSRKEKRNFPLILESPSPNQTSLYFCASSPRDRPEKLFFGSGTQLSVL.

By share, this clone ranks as medium-sized (0.01 to 0.1%). The CDR3 is CASSFAGEGEQFF. The DNA of the CDR3 is TGTGCCAGCAGTTTTGCAGGGGAGGGGGAGCAGTTCTTC. The gene calls are TRBV27 and TRBJ2-1, with D perhaps matching TRBD2 (7 bases). With 3 bases removed from V and 10 bases from J, the gap between germline ends came to 13 bases. The CDR3 is made up of 13 amino acids. CDR1 is MNHEY, CDR2 SMNVEV, per germline (reference sequence).

The gene calls are TRBV9 and TRBJ2-3, with a possible D match to TRBD2 (5 bases). V lost 3 bases and J lost 2, with 10 bases in between. CDR3 size: 14 residues. Looked up from germline, CDR1 is SGDLS and CDR2 is YYNGEE. The CDR3 coding sequence is TGTGCCAGCAGCGATGGGGAGTTCACAGATACGCAGTATTTT. Translating it yields CASSDGEFTDTQYF. The full variable domain, its missing parts supplied by reference TRBV9 and TRBJ2-3, is DSGVTQTPKHLITATGQRVTLRCSPRSGDLSVYWYQQSLDQGLQFLIQYYNGEERAKGNILERFSAQQFPDLHSELNLSSLELGDSALYFCASSDGEFTDTQYFGPGTRLTVL.

V gene TRBV11-2 combines with J gene TRBJ2-7; 7 bases match TRBD1. Losses at the gene ends were 3 bases for V and 0 bases for J; bases not matched to a gene: 11. Germline V gives CDR1 SGHAT, CDR2 FQNNGV. CDR3 length: 17 amino acids. The CDR3 reads CASSFDLGQAISYEQYF. The CDR3 DNA is TGTGCCAGCAGCTTCGACCTCGGACAGGCAATCTCCTACGAGCAGTACTTC.

This sequence joins TRBV7-2 and TRBJ2-5; D is ambiguous. Germline CDR1 is SGHTA and CDR2 is FQGNSA. This CDR3 comprises 13 residues. Trimming left V 4 bases short and J 5 bases short, with 11 bases between. CDR3 in amino acids: CASSSRSRETQYF. The CDR3 nucleotides read TGTGCCAGCAGCTCGAGATCGAGGGAGACCCAGTACTTC.

A note on this clone: The sample has other DNA sequences that encode this CDR3 too. This chain joins TRBV29-1 and TRBJ2-3, with D possibly TRBD1 on 6 matching bases. The germline V and J ends were trimmed by 3 bases and 3 bases, with 7 bases remaining between them. The CDR3 has 12 residues. Looked up from germline, CDR1 is SQVTM and CDR2 is ANQGSEA. The CDR3 DNA sequence: TGCAGCGTTGACAGGGGAACAGATACGCAGTATTTT. Protein sequence: CSVDRGTDTQYF.

The chain joins TRBV6-5 to TRBJ2-1, with D unresolved. The length of the CDR3 is 14 residues. The germline CDR1 and CDR2 sequences are MNHEY and SVGAGI. Trimming left V 8 bases short and J 2 bases short, with 13 bases between. Here the CDR3 reads CASQEQETYNEQFF. The CDR3 DNA follows: TGTGCCAGCCAAGAGCAGGAGACCTACAATGAGCAGTTCTTC.

This sequence joins TRBV19 and TRBJ2-4; TRBD1 matches at 8 bases. Germline V gene lookup returns CDR1 LNHDA and CDR2 SQIVND (reference sequence). The CDR3 sequence is 14 residues long. Trimming at V came to 6 bases and at J to 10 bases, leaving 11 bases not matched to a gene. The CDR3 protein is CASSLVQGASIQYF. The CDR3, as DNA: TGTGCCAGTAGCTTGGTCCAGGGGGCATCTATTCAGTACTTC.

The genes are TRBV14 and TRBJ2-3; D unresolved. The germline gives CDR1 SGHDN, CDR2 FVKESK. V lost 4 bases and J lost 0, with 11 bases in between. CDR3 length: 15 residues. The CDR3 here is CASSRFDGSTDTQYF. The CDR3, as DNA: TGTGCCAGCAGCCGATTCGACGGGAGCACAGATACGCAGTATTTT.

This clone was seen only a few times. CDR3 sequence (DNA): TGTGCCAGCAGCTACGGACAGAATGATGGCTACACCTTC. Residues: CASSYGQNDGYTF. The chain has TRBV7-9 and TRBJ1-2, with D perhaps TRBD1 (6 bases). Germline V gene data show CDR1 as SEHNR and CDR2 as FQNEAQ (reference sequence). V was shortened by 4 bases and J by 6 bases, with 12 bases between the two germline ends. CDR3 length: 13 residues. Using reference TRBV7-9 and TRBJ1-2 for the parts outside the CDR3, the full variable domain is DTGVSQNPRHKITKRGQNVTFRCDPISEHNRLYWYRQTLGQGPEFLTYFQNEAQLEKSRLLSDRFSAERPKGSFSTLEIQRTEQGDSAMYLCASSYGQNDGYTFGSGTRLTVV.

This clone was counted a few times. The chain couples TRBV28 to TRBJ2-3; 12 bases agree with TRBD2. Germline V gives CDR1 MDHEN, CDR2 SYDVKM. The trim removed 5 bases at V and 3 bases at J, leaving 15 bases unmatched. The length of the CDR3 is 19 residues. This chain's CDR3 is CASSPRLAGVGSGTDTQYF. The CDR3, as DNA: TGTGCCAGCAGTCCAAGACTAGCGGGAGTGGGTTCAGGGACAGATACGCAGTATTTT.

Only a few counts were recorded for this clone. This chain connects TRBV12-5 to TRBJ1-2; possible D gene TRBD1, 6 bases. The CDR3 extends over 17 amino acids. Germline CDR1 LGHNT, CDR2 FRNRAP. The V end was cut by 0 bases, the J end by 2 bases, with 16 bases between. DNA for the CDR3: TGTGCTAGTGGTTTGGTACGCGGCCAGGGGAAAAACTATGGCTACACCTTC. Its protein is CASGLVRGQGKNYGYTF.

The chain combines TRBV5-6 with TRBJ1-4, with no clear D. The CDR3 is made up of 12 amino acids. Trimming cost V 0 bases and J 6 bases, with 3 bases left between them. Germline V lookup: CDR1 SGHDT, CDR2 YYEEEE. This CDR3 reads CASSLEDEKLFF. The CDR3 coding sequence is TGTGCCAGCAGCTTGGAGGATGAAAAACTGTTTTTT.

The CDR3 DNA follows: TGTGCCAGCAGTACCCCCCCCAAGCCCTACGAGCAGTACTTC. The encoded protein is CASSTPPKPYEQYF. The chain has TRBV6-6 and TRBJ2-7; D uncertain. Germline V gene sequence: CDR1 MNHNY, CDR2 SVGAGI (reference sequence). CDR3 length: 14 amino acids. V lost 5 bases to trimming and J lost 2 bases, with 13 bases between them.

In its sample, this clone was seen a few times. DNA for the CDR3: TGTGCCAGCAGCTTACGGACAGGGAGAGACGAGCAGTACTTC. Amino acid sequence: CASSLRTGRDEQYF. The chain couples TRBV7-9 to TRBJ2-7; TRBD1 matches at 8 bases. There are 14 residues in the CDR3. Per the germline V gene, CDR1 is SEHNR and CDR2 is FQNEAQ (reference sequence). The V segment lost 2 bases and the J segment 5 bases; nucleotides outside the gene matches: 5.

This rearrangement joins TRBV5-1 to TRBJ1-1; D is uncertain. V gave up 6 bases and J gave up 0 bases, with 9 bases separating them. Looked up from germline, CDR1 is SGHRS and CDR2 is YFSETQ. The CDR3 is made up of 13 amino acids. CDR3 protein: CASKADLNTEAFF. The CDR3 DNA reads as TGCGCCAGCAAAGCAGACTTGAACACTGAAGCTTTCTTT.

This clone counts as medium-sized. The V and J genes are TRBV30 and TRBJ1-5; 12 bases agree with TRBD1. In germline, CDR1 is GTSNPN, CDR2 SVGIG (reference sequence). The CDR3 has 16 amino acids. After removal of 3 bases from V and 3 bases from J, the junction contained 6 bases not matched to a gene. The CDR3 region has the DNA TGTGCCTGGAGGGGACAGGGGGCTCCACACAATCAGCCCCAGCATTTT. Translation gives CAWRGQGAPHNQPQHF.

This clone was counted a few times. The chain combines TRBV7-2 with TRBJ1-2; D is undetermined. This CDR3 contains 13 residues. Germline values: CDR1 SGHTA, CDR2 FQGNSA. V lost 1 base, J lost 6 bases, and 9 bases lay in between. CDR3 protein: CASSLGAGDGYTF. The DNA for the CDR3 is TGTGCCAGCAGCTTAGGGGCCGGGGATGGCTACACCTTC.